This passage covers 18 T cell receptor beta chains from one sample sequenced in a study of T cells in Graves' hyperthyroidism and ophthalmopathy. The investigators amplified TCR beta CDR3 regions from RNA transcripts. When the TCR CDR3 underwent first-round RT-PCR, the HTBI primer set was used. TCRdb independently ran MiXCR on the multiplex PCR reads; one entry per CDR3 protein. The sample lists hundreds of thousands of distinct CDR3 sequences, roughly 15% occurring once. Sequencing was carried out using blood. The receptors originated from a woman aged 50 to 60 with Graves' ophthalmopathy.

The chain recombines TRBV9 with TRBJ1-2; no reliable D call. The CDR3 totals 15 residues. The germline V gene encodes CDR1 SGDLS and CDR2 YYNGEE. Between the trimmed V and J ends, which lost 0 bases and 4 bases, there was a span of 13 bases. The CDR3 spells CASSVGDPEFYGYTF. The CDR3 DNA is TGTGCCAGCAGCGTAGGGGATCCAGAGTTCTATGGCTACACCTTC.

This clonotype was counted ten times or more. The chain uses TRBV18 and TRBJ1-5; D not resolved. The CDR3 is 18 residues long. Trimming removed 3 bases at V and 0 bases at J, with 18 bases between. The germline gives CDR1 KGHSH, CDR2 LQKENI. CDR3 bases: TGTGCCAGCTCACCGTTAGCTGGCAGCTTTTATAGCAATCAGCCCCAGCATTTT. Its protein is CASSPLAGSFYSNQPQHF.

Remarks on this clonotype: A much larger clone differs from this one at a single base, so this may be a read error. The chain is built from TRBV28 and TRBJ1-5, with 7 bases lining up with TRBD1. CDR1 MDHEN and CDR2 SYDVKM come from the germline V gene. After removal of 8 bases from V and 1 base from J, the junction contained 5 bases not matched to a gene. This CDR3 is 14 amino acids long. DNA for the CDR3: TGTGCCAGCGCCGACAGGGTGAGCAATCAGCCCCAGCATTTT. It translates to CASADRVSNQPQHF.

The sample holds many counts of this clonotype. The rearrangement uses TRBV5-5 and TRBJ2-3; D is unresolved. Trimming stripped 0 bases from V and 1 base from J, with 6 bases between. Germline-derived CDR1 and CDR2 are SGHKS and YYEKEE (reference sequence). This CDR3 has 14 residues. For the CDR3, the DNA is TGTGCCAGCAGCTTGGACGCCCGCACAGATACGCAGTATTTT. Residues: CASSLDARTDTQYF.

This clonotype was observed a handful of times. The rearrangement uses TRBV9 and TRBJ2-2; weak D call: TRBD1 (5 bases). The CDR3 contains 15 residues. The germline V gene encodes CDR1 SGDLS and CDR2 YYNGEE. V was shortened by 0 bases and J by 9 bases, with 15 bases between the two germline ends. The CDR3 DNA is TGTGCCAGCAGCGTAGGCAGGGTTGGTCCCAGGGAGCTGTTTTTT. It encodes CASSVGRVGPRELFF.

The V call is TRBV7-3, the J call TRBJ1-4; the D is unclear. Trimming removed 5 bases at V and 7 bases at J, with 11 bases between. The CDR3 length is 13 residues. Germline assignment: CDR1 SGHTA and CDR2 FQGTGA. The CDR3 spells CASSLIGGEKLFF. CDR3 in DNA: TGTGCCAGCAGCCTTATTGGAGGTGAAAAACTGTTTTTT.

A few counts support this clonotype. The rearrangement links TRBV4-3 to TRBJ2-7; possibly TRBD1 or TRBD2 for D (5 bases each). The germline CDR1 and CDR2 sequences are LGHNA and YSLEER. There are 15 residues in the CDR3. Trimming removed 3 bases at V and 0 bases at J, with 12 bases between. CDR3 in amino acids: CASSQGWGSSYEQYF. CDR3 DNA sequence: TGCGCCAGCAGCCAGGGCTGGGGGAGCTCCTACGAGCAGTACTTC.

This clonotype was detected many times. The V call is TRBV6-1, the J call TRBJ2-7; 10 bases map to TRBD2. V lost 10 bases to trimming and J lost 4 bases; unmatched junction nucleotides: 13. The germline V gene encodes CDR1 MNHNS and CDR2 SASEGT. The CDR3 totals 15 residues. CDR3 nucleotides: TGTGCCAACATAGCGGGAGGAACCAAACAATACGAGCAGTACTTC. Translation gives CANIAGGTKQYEQYF.

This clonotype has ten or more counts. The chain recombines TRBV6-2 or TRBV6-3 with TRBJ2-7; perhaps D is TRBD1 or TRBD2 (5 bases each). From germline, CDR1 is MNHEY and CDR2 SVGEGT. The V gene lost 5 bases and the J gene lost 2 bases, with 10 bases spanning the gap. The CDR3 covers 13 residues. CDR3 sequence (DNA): TGTGCCAGCAGTCCGGGACGCACCTACGAGCAGTACTTC. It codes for CASSPGRTYEQYF.

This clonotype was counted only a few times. CDR3 in amino acids: CASSVDGRRETQYF. In nucleotides, the CDR3 is TGTGCCAGCAGCGTAGACGGGAGGAGGGAGACCCAGTACTTC. The chain recombines TRBV9 with TRBJ2-5, with 7 bases lining up with TRBD2. CDR1 and CDR2 from the germline V gene are SGDLS and YYNGEE. CDR3 length: 14 residues. The V and J ends lost 0 bases and 5 bases, in that order; junction bases with no gene match: 4.

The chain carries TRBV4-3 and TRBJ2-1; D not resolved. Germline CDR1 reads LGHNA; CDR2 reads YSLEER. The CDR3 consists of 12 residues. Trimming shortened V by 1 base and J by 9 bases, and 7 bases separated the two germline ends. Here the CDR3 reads CASSQVFSEQFF. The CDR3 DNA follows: TGCGCCAGCAGCCAAGTATTCAGTGAGCAGTTCTTC.

The CDR3: CASSVATGGEKLFF. The CDR3 DNA reads as TGTGCCAGCAGCGTAGCTACAGGTGGTGAAAAACTGTTTTTT. This rearrangement joins TRBV9 to TRBJ1-4, with D maybe TRBD1 (5 bases). V was shortened by 0 bases and J by 7 bases, with 10 bases between the two germline ends. The germline V gene has CDR1 SGDLS and CDR2 YYNGEE. The CDR3 contains 14 residues.

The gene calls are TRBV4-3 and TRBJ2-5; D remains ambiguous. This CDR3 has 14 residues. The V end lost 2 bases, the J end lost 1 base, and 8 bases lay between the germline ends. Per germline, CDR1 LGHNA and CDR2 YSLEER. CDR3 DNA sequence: TGCGCCAGCAGCCAAATGTGGAGCCAAGAGACCCAGTACTTC. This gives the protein CASSQMWSQETQYF.

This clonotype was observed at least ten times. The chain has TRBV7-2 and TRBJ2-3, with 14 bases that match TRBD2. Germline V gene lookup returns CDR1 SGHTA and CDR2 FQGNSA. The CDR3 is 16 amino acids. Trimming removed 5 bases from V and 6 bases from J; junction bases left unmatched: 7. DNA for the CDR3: TGTGCCAGCAGCCTGGGACTAGCGGGGGCCCAGGATACGCAGTATTTT. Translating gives CASSLGLAGAQDTQYF.

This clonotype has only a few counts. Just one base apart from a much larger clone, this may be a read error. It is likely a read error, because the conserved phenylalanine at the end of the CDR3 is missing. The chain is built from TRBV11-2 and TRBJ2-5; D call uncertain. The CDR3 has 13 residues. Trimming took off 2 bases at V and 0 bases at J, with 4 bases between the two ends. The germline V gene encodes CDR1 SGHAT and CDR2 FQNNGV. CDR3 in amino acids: CASSLRDQETQYL. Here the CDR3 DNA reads TGTGCCAGCAGCTTACGAGACCAAGAGACCCAGTACCTC.

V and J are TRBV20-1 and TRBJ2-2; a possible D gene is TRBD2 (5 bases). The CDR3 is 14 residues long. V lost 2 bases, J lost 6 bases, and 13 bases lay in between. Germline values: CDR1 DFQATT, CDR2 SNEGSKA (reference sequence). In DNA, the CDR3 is TGCAGTGCTAGAAAGACTATGTTCGCCGGGGAGCTGTTTTTT. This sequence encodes CSARKTMFAGELFF.

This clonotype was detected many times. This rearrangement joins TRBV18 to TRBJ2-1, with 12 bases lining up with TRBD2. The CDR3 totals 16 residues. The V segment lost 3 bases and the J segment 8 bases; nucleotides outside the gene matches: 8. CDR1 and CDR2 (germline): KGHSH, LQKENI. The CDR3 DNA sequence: TGTGCCAGCTCACCGCCAAGGACTAGCGGGACCGATGAGCAGTTCTTC. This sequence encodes CASSPPRTSGTDEQFF. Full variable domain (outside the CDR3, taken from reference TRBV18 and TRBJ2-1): NAGVMQNPRHLVRRRGQEARLRCSPMKGHSHVYWYRQLPEEGLKFMVYLQKENIIDESGMPKERFSAEFPKEGPSILRIQQVVRGDSAAYFCASSPPRTSGTDEQFFGPGTRLTVL.

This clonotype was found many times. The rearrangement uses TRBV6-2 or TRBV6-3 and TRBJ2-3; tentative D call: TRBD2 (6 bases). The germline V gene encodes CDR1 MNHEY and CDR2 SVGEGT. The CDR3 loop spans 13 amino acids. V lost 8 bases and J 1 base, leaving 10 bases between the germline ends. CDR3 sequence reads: CASRPSGTDTQYF. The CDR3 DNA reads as TGTGCCAGCCGGCCTAGCGGCACAGATACGCAGTATTTT.